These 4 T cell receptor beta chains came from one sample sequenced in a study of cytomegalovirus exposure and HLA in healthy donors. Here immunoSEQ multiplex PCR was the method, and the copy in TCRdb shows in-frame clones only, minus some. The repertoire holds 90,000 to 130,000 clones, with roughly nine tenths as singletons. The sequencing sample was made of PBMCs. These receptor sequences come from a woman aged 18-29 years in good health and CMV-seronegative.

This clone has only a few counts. CDR3 sequence (DNA): TGTGCCACCAAGAGTCGGGGACAGCTTTTGAACACCGGGGAGCTGTTTTTT. Its protein is CATKSRGQLLNTGELFF. This chain uses TRBV7-9 with TRBJ2-2; 7 bases are a match to TRBD1. The CDR3 has 17 amino acids. The V segment lost 10 bases and the J segment 1 base; nucleotides outside the gene matches: 15. The V gene's germline CDR1 is SEHNR and CDR2 FQNEAQ (reference sequence).

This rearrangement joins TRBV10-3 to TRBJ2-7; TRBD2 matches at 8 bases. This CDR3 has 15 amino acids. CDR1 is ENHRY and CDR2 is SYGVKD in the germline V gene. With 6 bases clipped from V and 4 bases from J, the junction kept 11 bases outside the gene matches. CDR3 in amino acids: CAIRSTGGDAYEQYF. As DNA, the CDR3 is TGTGCCATCAGGAGTACGGGAGGGGACGCTTACGAGCAGTACTTC.

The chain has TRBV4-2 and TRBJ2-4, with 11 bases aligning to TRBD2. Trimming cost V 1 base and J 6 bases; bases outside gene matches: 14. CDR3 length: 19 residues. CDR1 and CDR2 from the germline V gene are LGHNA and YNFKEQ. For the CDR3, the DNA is TGTGCCAGCAGCCAAGCTTTAGCGGGAGGGCCGGGGCGGGTAAACATTCAGTACTTC. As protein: CASSQALAGGPGRVNIQYF.

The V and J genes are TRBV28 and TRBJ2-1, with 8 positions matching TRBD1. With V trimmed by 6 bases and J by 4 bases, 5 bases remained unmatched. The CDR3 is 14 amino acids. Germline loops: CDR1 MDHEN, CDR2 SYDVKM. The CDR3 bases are TGTGCCAGCAGGGGGGACAGGCGGTACAATGAGCAGTTCTTC. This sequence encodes CASRGDRRYNEQFF.